The source of this T cell receptor beta chain is a study of human T cells and chemical hapten exposure (dated by TCRdb to the early 2020s). A note on the overall study: For sensitization, 2% DPC in acetone was applied to a roughly 2 cm by roughly 2 cm area of upper inner arm skin. Libraries were combined into a pool for sequencing, and differences in TCR yield between samples came mainly from small differences in library volumes within the pool. The study tracked peripheral blood TCR repertoire changes in vivo during primary and secondary sensitization to the hapten diphenylcyclopropenone (DPC) in alopecia patients. Nearly 30 alopecia patients gave blood for TCR sequencing at one to four time points (pre-sensitization, 2, 6 and 24 weeks). Patch testing was done on the upper back using Finn chambers containing 0.01% DPC, and results were scored after 6 days according to International Contact Dermatitis Research Group standards. The patient cohort, mostly female, included alopecia areata with under or over 50% scalp involvement, alopecia totalis and alopecia universalis. Throughout the approximately 22-week study period, patients were also given weekly therapeutic DPC doses on the scalp. Patient blood was sampled pre-sensitization (week 0) and at 2, 6 and about 24 weeks after DPC sensitization.

The library was generated by RACE. Sequencing instrument: NextSeq 500. During library preparation, unique molecular identifiers were attached to individual cDNA molecules so that TCRs could be counted quantitatively and reproducibly. Both TCR alpha and TCR beta chains were sequenced from each blood RNA sample. As for the authors' bioinformatics: Samples had a median of roughly 100,000 TCRs, with a range from roughly 23,224 to 700,000. The Decombinator software suite was used to annotate V, J and CDR3 in the TCR reads. Every sample was subsampled to the same number of TCRs (28,000) for the PS versus PT1 abundance plots. TCRs were defined as expanded if absent before sensitization and observed at least eight times at the 2-week time point. TCRdb reran the public reads through fastp at Q25 and MiXCR, keeping productive beta chains. Merged by CDR3 protein, the rows form single entries marked with the most common genes and DNA. The V and J calls reflect TCRdb's pipeline rather than the authors' work. This sample is represented by 100,000 or so distinct CDR3 sequences; 9.5% to 11% of them were singletons. Under 4.5% of the sample belongs to the ten largest clones.

The time point label on this specimen signifies: patch test 1, 2 weeks after DPC sensitization. The treatment or condition label for this specimen denotes: therapeutic diphenylcyclopropenone sensitization with weekly scalp DPC. At each patch-test visit, blood was drawn before the patch test was applied. To be eligible, patients had to be aged 18 to 70, diagnosed with alopecia and judged suitable for DPC therapy, while pregnant patients were excluded. Unfractionated whole blood was collected in Tempus Blood RNA tubes, and total RNA was extracted from that blood. Reading the germline V gene gives CDR1 SGHRS and CDR2 YFSETQ. Reading from cysteine to phenylalanine, the CDR3 counts 13 amino acids. This entry keeps only the CDR3 DNA: 39 bases, framed from base 1. Between the V and J ends, shortened by 0 bases and 9 bases respectively, the junction contains 11 bases. The research as a whole found: Compared with pre-sensitization or healthy control sets, expanded TCRs formed significantly more large CDR3 similarity clusters, which is consistent with antigen-driven responses. After repeated subsampling, changes were observed in the strength of the expansion versus patch-test correlation and in the threshold at which the correlation became significant. Patch test score correlated positively with the number of PT1 expanded TCRs, reaching significance at thresholds 8, 16 and 32 but not at 4. No change with DPC sensitization was found in the number of TCRs above 1 in 1000 frequency, and no evidence of global repertoire structure alterations was found. Alopecia, a presumed autoimmune disease, was present in all patients, so the immune response of the patients might differ from that of healthy individuals.

As regards this clonotype: Which antigen it targets is not known. No base-level quality is on record; no much larger clone is a single base apart.

Sequencing used whole blood, obtained in connection with sensitization to the hapten diphenylcyclopropenone (DPC). Recombination connected TRBV5-1 to TRBJ2-3; the D segment cannot be called with confidence. The source is a woman in her 40s with alopecia areata. Some clones in this sample may be carry-over from other donors' samples. The nucleotide sequence reads as follows: TGCGCCAGCAGCTTGGTAGGCTTGGGCACGCAGTATTTT. It translates to CASSLVGLGTQYF. Beyond the CDR3, the reference TRBV5-1 and TRBJ2-3 genes provide the residues; the full variable domain reads: KAGVTQTPRYLIKTRGQQVTLSCSPISGHRSVSWYQQTPGQGLQFLFEYFSETQRNKGNFPGRFSGRQFSNSRSEMNVSTLELGDSALYLCASSLVGLGTQYFGPGTRLTVL.